This is a list of T cell receptor beta chains from one sample in a study of T cells in tuberculosis. Assay used: immunoSEQ multiplex PCR; TCRdb lists only in-frame clones, some missing. The table shows 30,000 to 35,000 clones, with about 85% occurring only once. The specimen was PBMCs, collected at tuberculosis diagnosis. The receptors stem from an adult with tuberculosis. The CDR3 runs from the conserved cysteine through the conserved F or W. The D gene is left open where the match is weak. Part of the rows lack a size; the others show once, few, many or a class for expanded clones.

clone size,D gene,V gene,J gene,CDR3 DNA,CDR3 protein
once,TRBD2,TRBV4-3,TRBJ2-2,TGCGCCAGCAGCCAAGATTATCCGGGAGGGAACACCGGGGAGCTGTTTTTT,CASSQDYPGGNTGELFF
NA,NA,TRBV4-1,TRBJ1-2,TGCGCCAGCAGCCAAGCGCAGGGGTTGGGCTATGGCTACACCTTC,CASSQAQGLGYGYTF
NA,NA,TRBV5-6,TRBJ1-5,TGTGCCAGCAGCTTCTCACAGGACTATAGCAATCAGCCCCAGCATTTT,CASSFSQDYSNQPQHF
NA,TRBD1,TRBV4-3,TRBJ1-6,TGCGCCAGCAGCCTGCAGGGGGGACGTGGTTCACCCCTCCACTTT,CASSLQGGRGSPLHF
NA,NA,TRBV28,TRBJ1-6,TGTGCCAGCAGCCCCCTGGTGGCGGGAATAATCCACTTT,CASSPLVAGIIHF
few,NA,TRBV13,TRBJ1-2,TGTGCCAGCAGCCAGGACCAGGGGGGCTACACCTTC,CASSQDQGGYTF
NA,TRBD1,TRBV7-8,TRBJ1-1,TGTGCCAGCACCAAGGGGACAGTATGGGTGAACACTGAAGCTTTCTTT,CASTKGTVWVNTEAFF
NA,NA,TRBV19,TRBJ1-1,TGTGCCAGTAATAAAGGCGGGACGGTGAACACTGAAGCTTTCTTT,CASNKGGTVNTEAFF
NA,TRBD1,TRBV5-1,TRBJ1-2,TGCGCCAGCAGCTCAGGACAGGGAACCTATGGCTACACCTTC,CASSSGQGTYGYTF
NA,TRBD2,TRBV7-3,TRBJ2-1,TGTGCCAGCAGCTCACGACTAGCTCCCTACAATGAGCAGTTCTTC,CASSSRLAPYNEQFF
NA,TRBD1,TRBV7-2,TRBJ2-6,TGTGCCAGCAGCTTAGAAGGGACAGGGGGTCTACGAGGGGCCAACGTCCTGACTTTC,CASSLEGTGGLRGANVLTF
NA,NA,TRBV9,TRBJ2-7,TGTGCCACCCTCGGGGAGCCCTACGAGCAGTACTTC,CATLGEPYEQYF
NA,NA,TRBV11-2,TRBJ1-1,TGTGCCAGCAGCTTAAGGGAGGGAAAGACTGAAGCTTTCTTT,CASSLREGKTEAFF
NA,NA,TRBV27,TRBJ2-1,TGTGCCAGCAGTTCTCTGGAGGGAGTGGAAATCTACAATGAGCAGTTCTTC,CASSSLEGVEIYNEQFF
NA,NA,TRBV4-3,TRBJ2-2,TGCGCCAGCAGCCAAGATGGAACAGGCCTCACCGGGGAGCTGTTTTTT,CASSQDGTGLTGELFF
NA,NA,TRBV7-6,TRBJ1-2,TGTGCCAGCAGCTTGACCGGGGTGGAGGGTTATGGCTACACCTTC,CASSLTGVEGYGYTF
few,NA,TRBV21-1,TRBJ2-2,TGTGCCAGCAGACCACTAGCGGGAGAGCACACCGGGGAGCTGTTTTTT,CASRPLAGEHTGELFF
NA,TRBD2,TRBV11-3,TRBJ2-3,TGTGCCAGCAGCTTACGCGGGGGGGCCGCAGATACGCAGTATTTT,CASSLRGGAADTQYF
few,NA,TRBV28,TRBJ1-2,TGTGCCAGCAGTTTATCAGGGGAGTCAAATGGCTACACCTTC,CASSLSGESNGYTF
NA,TRBD1,TRBV6-5,TRBJ1-2,TGTGCCACCCACCGGGACAGGAATTTCTATGGCTACACCTTC,CATHRDRNFYGYTF
NA,NA,TRBV4-3,TRBJ2-7,TGCGCCAGCAGCCAAGAAGTGAGGGGGACCTTCTCCTACGAGCAGTACTTC,CASSQEVRGTFSYEQYF
NA,NA,TRBV13,TRBJ2-1,TGTGCCAGCAGCCCCGGGGAGAATGAGCAGTTCTTC,CASSPGENEQFF
NA,TRBD1,TRBV4-3,TRBJ2-3,TGCGCCAGCAGCCGTGGGACAGGGGGTACAGATACGCAGTATTTT,CASSRGTGGTDTQYF
once,NA,TRBV5-4,TRBJ1-1,TGTGCCAGCAGCCCGGGGGGGGCTTGGGTCACTGAAGCTTTCTTT,CASSPGGAWVTEAFF
once,NA,TRBV4-1,TRBJ1-2,TGCGCCAGCAGCCAAGACAAGGGGCCCTACTATGGCTACACCTTC,CASSQDKGPYYGYTF
NA,NA,TRBV6-4,TRBJ2-3,TGTGCCAGCAGTGACTCGAGCGAGGGAGCGAACACAGATACGCAGTATTTT,CASSDSSEGANTDTQYF
NA,TRBD1,TRBV28,TRBJ2-7,TGTGCCAGCAGCCCGATAGGGACAGCGGTCTACGAGCAGTACTTC,CASSPIGTAVYEQYF
few,NA,TRBV5-5,TRBJ1-1,TGTGCCAGCAGCCCGGCAGGGGACACTGAAGCTTTCTTT,CASSPAGDTEAFF
NA,TRBD2,TRBV27,TRBJ2-1,TGTGCCAGCACCCCAGGGACTAGCGGGAGGGGTGGTGAGCAGTTCTTC,CASTPGTSGRGGEQFF
NA,NA,TRBV5-1,TRBJ2-7,TGCGCCAGCAGCTTAAGATTAGGGGTGGGGGAGCAGTACTTC,CASSLRLGVGEQYF
NA,TRBD1,TRBV27,TRBJ1-2,TGTGCCAGCAGTTCTAACCCCTTCGGACAGGGCCGAGGCTACACCTTC,CASSSNPFGQGRGYTF
NA,TRBD1,TRBV4-1,TRBJ2-7,TGCGCCAGCAGCCAAGGGGACAGGGGACCTTCCGAGCAGTACTTC,CASSQGDRGPSEQYF
few,TRBD2,TRBV4-1,TRBJ2-1,TGCGCCAGCAGCCAGACTAGCGGGAGGAACAATGAGCAGTTCTTC,CASSQTSGRNNEQFF
medium-sized,NA,TRBV6-1,TRBJ2-1,TGTGCCAGCAGTGCCACGAAAGGGTCCGGGGGATCCTACAATGAGCAGTTCTTC,CASSATKGSGGSYNEQFF
NA,TRBD2,TRBV7-2,TRBJ2-5,TGTGCCAGCAGCTTCCGCGGGGGACCTCAAGAGACCCAGTACTTC,CASSFRGGPQETQYF
NA,TRBD2,TRBV5-1,TRBJ2-3,TGCGCCAGCAGCTTGGAGGTGACTAGCGGGCTCCACCCAAGCACAGATACGCAGTATTTT,CASSLEVTSGLHPSTDTQYF
NA,TRBD1,TRBV9,TRBJ1-2,TGTGCCAGCAGCGTAGGCCAGGGGGCGGAAGGCTACACCTTC,CASSVGQGAEGYTF
NA,NA,TRBV15,TRBJ2-2,TGTGCCACCAGCCAAGCTTGGGGGGTAGGAGACACCGGGGAGCTGTTTTTT,CATSQAWGVGDTGELFF
NA,NA,TRBV6-1,TRBJ1-1,TGTGCCAGCAGTGAAATAGACAGTAGGAACACTGAAGCTTTCTTT,CASSEIDSRNTEAFF
NA,TRBD2,TRBV10-2,TRBJ2-7,TGCGCCAGCAGTGAGTGGACTAGCGGGAGGAAGAGGTCCTACGAGCAGTACTTC,CASSEWTSGRKRSYEQYF
once,TRBD1,TRBV5-8,TRBJ1-4,TGTGCCAGCAGAAAGGACAGGGACGAAAAACTGTTTTTT,CASRKDRDEKLFF